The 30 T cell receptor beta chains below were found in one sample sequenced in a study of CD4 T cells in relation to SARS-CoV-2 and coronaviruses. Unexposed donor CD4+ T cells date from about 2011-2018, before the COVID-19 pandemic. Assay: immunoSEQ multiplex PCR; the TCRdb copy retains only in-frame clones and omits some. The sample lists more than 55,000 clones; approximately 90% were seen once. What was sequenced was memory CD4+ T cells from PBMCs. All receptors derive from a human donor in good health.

CDR3 in DNA: TGTGCCAGCAGTCCGGTCCACAGGGGGGACCAGACGTATTTT. It encodes CASSPVHRGDQTYF. The rearrangement uses TRBV28 and TRBJ2-3, with 8 bases lining up with TRBD1. V gave up 5 bases and J gave up 14 bases; unmatched junction bases: 15. This CDR3 is built from 14 residues. Per germline, CDR1 MDHEN and CDR2 SYDVKM.

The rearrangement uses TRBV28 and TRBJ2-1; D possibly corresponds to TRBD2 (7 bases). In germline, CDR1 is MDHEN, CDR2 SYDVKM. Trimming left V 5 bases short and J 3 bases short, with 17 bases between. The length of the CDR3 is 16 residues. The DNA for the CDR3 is TGTGCCAGCAGTCTCCCCGGCGGGGGCTTCTACAATGAGCAGTTCTTC. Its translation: CASSLPGGGFYNEQFF.

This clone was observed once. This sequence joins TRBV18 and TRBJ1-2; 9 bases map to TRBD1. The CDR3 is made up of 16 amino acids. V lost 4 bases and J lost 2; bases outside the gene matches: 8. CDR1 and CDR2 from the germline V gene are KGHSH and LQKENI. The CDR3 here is CASSLAGTGRNYGYTF. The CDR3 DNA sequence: TGTGCCAGCTCACTAGCCGGGACAGGGCGGAACTATGGCTACACCTTC. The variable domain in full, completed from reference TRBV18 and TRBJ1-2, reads NAGVMQNPRHLVRRRGQEARLRCSPMKGHSHVYWYRQLPEEGLKFMVYLQKENIIDESGMPKERFSAEFPKEGPSILRIQQVVRGDSAAYFCASSLAGTGRNYGYTFGSGTRLTVV.

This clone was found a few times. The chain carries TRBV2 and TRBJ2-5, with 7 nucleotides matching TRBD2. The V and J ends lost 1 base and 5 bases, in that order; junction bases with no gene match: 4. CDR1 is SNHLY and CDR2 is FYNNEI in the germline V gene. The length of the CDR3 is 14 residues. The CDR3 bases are TGTGCCAGCAGTGAAGTTGCGGGAGTGGAGACCCAGTACTTC. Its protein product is CASSEVAGVETQYF. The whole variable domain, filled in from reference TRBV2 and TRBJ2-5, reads EPEVTQTPSHQVTQMGQEVILRCVPISNHLYFYWYRQILGQKVEFLVSFYNNEISEKSEIFDDQFSVERPDGSNFTLKIRSTKLEDSAMYFCASSEVAGVETQYFGPGTRLLVL.

This CDR3 reads CASSLVGTSNNEQFF. The CDR3 DNA is TGTGCCAGCAGCCTAGTTGGGACTTCTAACAATGAGCAGTTCTTC. The chain is built from TRBV7-2 and TRBJ2-1, with D possibly being TRBD2 (6 bases). V dropped 5 bases and J dropped 5 bases, with 16 bases sitting between them. The CDR3 runs to 15 residues. From germline, CDR1 is SGHTA and CDR2 FQGNSA.

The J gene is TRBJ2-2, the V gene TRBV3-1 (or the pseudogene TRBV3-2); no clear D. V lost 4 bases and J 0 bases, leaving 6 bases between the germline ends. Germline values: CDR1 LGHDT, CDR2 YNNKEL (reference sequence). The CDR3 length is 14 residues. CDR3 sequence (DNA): TGTGCCAGCAGCCCCACGGCGAACACCGGGGAGCTGTTTTTT. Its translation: CASSPTANTGELFF.

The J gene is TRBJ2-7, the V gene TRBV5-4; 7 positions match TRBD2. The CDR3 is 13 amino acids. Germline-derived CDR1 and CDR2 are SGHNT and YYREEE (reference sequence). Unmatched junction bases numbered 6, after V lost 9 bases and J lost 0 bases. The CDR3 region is CATGGSSSYEQYF. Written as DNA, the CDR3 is TGTGCCACCGGCGGGAGTAGCTCCTACGAGCAGTACTTC.

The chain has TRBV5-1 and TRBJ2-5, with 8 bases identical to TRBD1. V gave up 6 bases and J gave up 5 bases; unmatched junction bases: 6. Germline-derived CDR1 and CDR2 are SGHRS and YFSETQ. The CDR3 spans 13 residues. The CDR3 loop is CASTATGVETQYF. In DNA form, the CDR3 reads TGCGCCAGCACCGCGACAGGGGTGGAGACCCAGTACTTC.

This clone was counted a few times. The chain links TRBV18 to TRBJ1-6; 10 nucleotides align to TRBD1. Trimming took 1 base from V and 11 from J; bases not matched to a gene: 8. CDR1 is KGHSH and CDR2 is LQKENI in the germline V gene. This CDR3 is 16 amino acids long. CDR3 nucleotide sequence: TGTGCCAGCTCACCACTGTCCGGGACAGGGGAGGCACCCCTCCACTTT. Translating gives CASSPLSGTGEAPLHF.

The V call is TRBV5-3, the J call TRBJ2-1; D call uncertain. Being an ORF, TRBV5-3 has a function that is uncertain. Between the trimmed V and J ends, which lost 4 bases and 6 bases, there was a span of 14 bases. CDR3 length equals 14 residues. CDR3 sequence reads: CARSPPRRSNEQFF. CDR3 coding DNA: TGTGCCAGAAGCCCCCCCCGTCGAAGCAATGAGCAGTTCTTC.

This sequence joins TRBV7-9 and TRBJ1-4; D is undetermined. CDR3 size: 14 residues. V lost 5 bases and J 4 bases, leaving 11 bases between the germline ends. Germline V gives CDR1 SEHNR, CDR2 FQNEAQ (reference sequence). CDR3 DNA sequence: TGTGCCAGCAGCGGATACCGCGGTAATGAAAAACTGTTTTTT. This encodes CASSGYRGNEKLFF.

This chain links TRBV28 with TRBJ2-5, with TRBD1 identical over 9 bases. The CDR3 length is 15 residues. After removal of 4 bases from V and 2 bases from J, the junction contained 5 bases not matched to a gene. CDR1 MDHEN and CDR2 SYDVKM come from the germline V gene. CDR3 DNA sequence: TGTGCCAGCAGTTGGACAGGGGCTCGGCAAGAGACCCAGTACTTC. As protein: CASSWTGARQETQYF.

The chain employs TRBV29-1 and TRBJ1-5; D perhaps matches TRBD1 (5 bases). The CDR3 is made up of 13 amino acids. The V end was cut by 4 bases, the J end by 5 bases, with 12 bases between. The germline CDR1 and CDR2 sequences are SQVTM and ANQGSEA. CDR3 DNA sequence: TGCAGCGTTGGGGGCGGAAGCGATCAGCCCCAGCATTTT. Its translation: CSVGGGSDQPQHF.

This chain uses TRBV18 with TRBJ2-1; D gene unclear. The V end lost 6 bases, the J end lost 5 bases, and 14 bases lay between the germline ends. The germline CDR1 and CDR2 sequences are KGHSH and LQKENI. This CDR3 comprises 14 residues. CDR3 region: CASSVFLQDNEQFF. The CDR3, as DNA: TGTGCCAGCTCCGTTTTTCTACAAGACAATGAGCAGTTCTTC.

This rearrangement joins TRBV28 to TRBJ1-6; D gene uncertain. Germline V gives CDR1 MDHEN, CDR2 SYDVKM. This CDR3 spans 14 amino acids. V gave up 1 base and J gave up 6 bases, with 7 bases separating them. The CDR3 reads CASSLLPPNSPLHF. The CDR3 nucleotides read TGTGCCAGCAGTTTATTGCCCCCTAATTCACCCCTCCACTTT.

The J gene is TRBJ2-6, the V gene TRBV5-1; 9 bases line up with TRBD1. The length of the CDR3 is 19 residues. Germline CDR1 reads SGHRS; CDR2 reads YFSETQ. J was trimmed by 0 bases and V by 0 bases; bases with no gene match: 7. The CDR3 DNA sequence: TGCGCCAGCAGCTTGGGTACCGGGACAGGGTTCTCTGGGGCCAACGTCCTGACTTTC. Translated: CASSLGTGTGFSGANVLTF. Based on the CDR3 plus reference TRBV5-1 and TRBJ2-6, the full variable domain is KAGVTQTPRYLIKTRGQQVTLSCSPISGHRSVSWYQQTPGQGLQFLFEYFSETQRNKGNFPGRFSGRQFSNSRSEMNVSTLELGDSALYLCASSLGTGTGFSGANVLTFGAGSRLTVL.

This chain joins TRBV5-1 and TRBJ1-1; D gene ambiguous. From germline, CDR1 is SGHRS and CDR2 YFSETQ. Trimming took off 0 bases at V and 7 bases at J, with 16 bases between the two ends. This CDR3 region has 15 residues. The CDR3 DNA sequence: TGCGCCAGCAGCTTGGCCGTTAGAGGGATGGATGAAGCTTTCTTT. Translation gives CASSLAVRGMDEAFF. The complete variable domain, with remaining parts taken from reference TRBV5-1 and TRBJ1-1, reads KAGVTQTPRYLIKTRGQQVTLSCSPISGHRSVSWYQQTPGQGLQFLFEYFSETQRNKGNFPGRFSGRQFSNSRSEMNVSTLELGDSALYLCASSLAVRGMDEAFFGQGTRLTVV.

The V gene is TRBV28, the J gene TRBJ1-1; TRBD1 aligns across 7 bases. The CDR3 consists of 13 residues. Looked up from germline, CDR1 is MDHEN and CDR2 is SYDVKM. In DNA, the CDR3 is TGTGTATGTAGGGGGCCATCTCACACTGAAGCTTTCTTT. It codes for CVCRGPSHTEAFF.

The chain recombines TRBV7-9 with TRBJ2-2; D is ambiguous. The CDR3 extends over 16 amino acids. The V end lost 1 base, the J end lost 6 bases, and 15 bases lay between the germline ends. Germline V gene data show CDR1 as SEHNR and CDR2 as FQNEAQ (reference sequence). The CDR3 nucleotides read TGTGCCAGCAGCTTAGTGGCCACCCAGAGCGCCGGGGAGCTGTTTTTT. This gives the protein CASSLVATQSAGELFF.

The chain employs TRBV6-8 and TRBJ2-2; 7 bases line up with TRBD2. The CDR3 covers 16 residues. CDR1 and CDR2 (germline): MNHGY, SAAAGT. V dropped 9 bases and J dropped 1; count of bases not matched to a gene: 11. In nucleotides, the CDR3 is TGTGCCAGGCTAATGCGGGGGACTCTGAACACCGGGGAGCTGTTTTTT. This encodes CARLMRGTLNTGELFF.

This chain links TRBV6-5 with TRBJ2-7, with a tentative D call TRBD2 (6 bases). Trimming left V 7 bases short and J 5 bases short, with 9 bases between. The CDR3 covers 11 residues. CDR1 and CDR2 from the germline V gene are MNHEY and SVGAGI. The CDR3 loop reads CASTGRHEQYF. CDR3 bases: TGTGCCAGCACCGGGAGACACGAGCAGTACTTC.

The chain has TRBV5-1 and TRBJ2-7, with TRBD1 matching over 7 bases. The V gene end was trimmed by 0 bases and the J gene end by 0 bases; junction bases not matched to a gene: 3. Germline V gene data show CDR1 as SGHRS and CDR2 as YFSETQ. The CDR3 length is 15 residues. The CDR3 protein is CASSLAGTDSYEQYF. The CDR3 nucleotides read TGCGCCAGCAGCTTGGCGGGGACAGACTCCTACGAGCAGTACTTC.

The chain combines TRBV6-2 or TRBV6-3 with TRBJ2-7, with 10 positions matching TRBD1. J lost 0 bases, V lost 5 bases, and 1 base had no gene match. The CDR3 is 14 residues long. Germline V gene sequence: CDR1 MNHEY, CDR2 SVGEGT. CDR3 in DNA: TGTGCCAGCAGTCGGACAGGGGGCTCCTACGAGCAGTACTTC. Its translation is CASSRTGGSYEQYF.

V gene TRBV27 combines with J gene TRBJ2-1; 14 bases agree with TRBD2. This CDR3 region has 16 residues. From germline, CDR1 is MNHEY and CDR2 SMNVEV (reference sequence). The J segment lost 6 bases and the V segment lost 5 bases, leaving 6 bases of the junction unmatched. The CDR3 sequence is CASSPPGLAGANEQFF. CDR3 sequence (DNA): TGTGCCAGCAGTCCCCCGGGACTAGCGGGAGCCAATGAGCAGTTCTTC.

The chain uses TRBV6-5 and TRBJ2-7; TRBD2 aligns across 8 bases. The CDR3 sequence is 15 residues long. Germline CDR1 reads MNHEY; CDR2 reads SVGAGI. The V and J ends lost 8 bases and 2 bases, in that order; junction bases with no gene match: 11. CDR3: CASATISGSAYEQYF. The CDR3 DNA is TGTGCCAGCGCCACGATAAGCGGGAGTGCCTACGAGCAGTACTTC.

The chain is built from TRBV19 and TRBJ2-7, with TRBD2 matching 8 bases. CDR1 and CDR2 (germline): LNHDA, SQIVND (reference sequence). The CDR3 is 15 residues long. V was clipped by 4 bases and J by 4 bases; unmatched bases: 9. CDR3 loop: CASSKALAGRYEQYF. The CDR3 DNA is TGTGCCAGTAGTAAAGCATTAGCGGGAAGATACGAGCAGTACTTC.

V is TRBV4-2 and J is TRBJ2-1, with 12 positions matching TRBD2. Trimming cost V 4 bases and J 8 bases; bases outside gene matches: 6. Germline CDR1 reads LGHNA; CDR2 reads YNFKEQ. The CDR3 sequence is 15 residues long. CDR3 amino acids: CASSLRTSGIDEQFF. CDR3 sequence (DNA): TGTGCCAGCAGCCTCCGGACTAGCGGGATCGATGAGCAGTTCTTC.

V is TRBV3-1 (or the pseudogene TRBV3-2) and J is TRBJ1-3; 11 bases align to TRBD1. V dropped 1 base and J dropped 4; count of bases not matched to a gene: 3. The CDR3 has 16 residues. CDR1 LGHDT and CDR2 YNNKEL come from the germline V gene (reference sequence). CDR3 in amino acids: CASSQGTGGYGNTIYF. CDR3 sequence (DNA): TGTGCCAGCAGCCAAGGGACAGGGGGCTACGGAAACACCATATATTTT.

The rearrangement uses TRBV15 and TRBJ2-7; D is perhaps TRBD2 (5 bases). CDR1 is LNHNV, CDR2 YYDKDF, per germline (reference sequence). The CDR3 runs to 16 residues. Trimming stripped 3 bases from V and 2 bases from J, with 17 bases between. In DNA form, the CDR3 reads TGTGCCACCAGCAGGAACCTAGGACTCGCAGCCTACGAGCAGTACTTC. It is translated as CATSRNLGLAAYEQYF.

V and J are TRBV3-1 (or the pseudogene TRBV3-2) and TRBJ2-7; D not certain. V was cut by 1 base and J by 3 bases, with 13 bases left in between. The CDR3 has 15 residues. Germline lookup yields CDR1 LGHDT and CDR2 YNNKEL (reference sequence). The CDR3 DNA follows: TGTGCCAGCAGCCAAGTAGTTCTTCCTTACTACGAGCAGTACTTC. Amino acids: CASSQVVLPYYEQYF.